This entry describes one TCR beta chain. Here immunoSEQ multiplex PCR was the method, and the copy in TCRdb shows in-frame clones only, minus some. The sample yields about 5,600 clones, over 75% seen once. The data originate from a study of T cell repertoires in ileal Crohn's disease. CDR1 and CDR2 from the germline V gene are KGHSH and LQKENI. The CDR3 consists of 14 residues. With 4 bases removed from V and 3 bases from J, the gap between germline ends came to 12 bases. The sequencing input was ileal tissue. The receptor was isolated from an adult with Crohn's disease. The chain uses TRBV18 and TRBJ1-1, with D possibly being TRBD1 (6 bases). In DNA, the CDR3 is TGTGCCAGCTCACACAGGGCCCTGGACACTGAAGCTTTCTTT. Translation: CASSHRALDTEAFF.